The 10 T cell receptor beta chains in this list originate from one sample, sequenced in a study of blood T cells in healthy people across ages. With a J-beta primer mix and a sample-barcoded 5' primer, a second PCR ran about 7 to 11 cycles. MiXCR was run by TCRdb on the 5' RACE reads, yielding one entry per CDR3 protein. The sample has over 1,300,000 distinct CDR3 sequences; roughly 59% are singletons. Sequencing was performed on blood. These receptors originate from a man younger than 35 in good health.

This clonotype was counted a few times. The chain couples TRBV28 to TRBJ2-7; tentatively, D is TRBD1 or TRBD2 (6 bases each). The CDR3 spans 15 residues. Germline V gene sequence: CDR1 MDHEN, CDR2 SYDVKM. V was pared by 4 bases and J by 4 bases, with 17 bases between. The CDR3 protein is CASSSDGGMVYEQYF. The CDR3 DNA sequence: TGTGCCAGCAGTTCGGACGGGGGCATGGTGTACGAGCAGTACTTC.

This clonotype was picked up a small number of times. The rearrangement uses TRBV29-1 and TRBJ2-1; 7 bases are shared with TRBD1. The CDR3 consists of 12 residues. Trimming cost V 6 bases and J 7 bases; bases outside gene matches: 6. Germline V gene lookup returns CDR1 SQVTM and CDR2 ANQGSEA. The CDR3 sequence: CSVVPRGNEQFF. CDR3 DNA sequence: TGCAGCGTCGTTCCCAGGGGGAATGAGCAGTTCTTC.

As to this clonotype: The junction shows a germline mismatch at one end, possibly a read error. The V and J genes are TRBV2 and TRBJ2-1; no reliable D call. CDR1 is SNHLY and CDR2 is FYNNEI in the germline V gene. The CDR3 has 14 residues. This CDR3 is CASSGPSSSNKQFF. The CDR3 DNA is TGTGCCAGCAGTGGGCCATCGAGCAGCAATAAGCAGTTCTTC.

The V call is TRBV5-1, the J call TRBJ2-5; D gene unclear. Germline V gives CDR1 SGHRS, CDR2 YFSETQ. V was clipped by 4 bases and J by 1 base, with 11 bases between them. CDR3 length equals 14 residues. The CDR3 here is CASSVASTQETQYF. The CDR3, as DNA: TGCGCCAGCAGCGTGGCCTCCACCCAAGAGACCCAGTACTTC.

In this sample, this clonotype turned up a few times. The chain joins TRBV20-1 to TRBJ2-3; D might be TRBD1 or TRBD2, each matching 5 bases. V shed 2 bases and J shed 7 bases, with 19 bases lying between them. The CDR3 has 15 amino acids. Germline V gene lookup returns CDR1 DFQATT and CDR2 SNEGSKA (reference sequence). The CDR3 protein is CSARTSRGTRNTQYF. The CDR3 bases are TGCAGTGCTAGAACTTCCCGGGGCACTCGTAATACGCAGTATTTT.

The chain carries TRBV27 and TRBJ2-3; D is possibly TRBD1 or TRBD2 (5 bases each). Germline-derived CDR1 and CDR2 are MNHEY and SMNVEV (reference sequence). The CDR3 length is 15 residues. Trimming cost V 2 bases and J 6 bases, with 15 bases left between them. The CDR3 region is CASSLVGDAGDTQYF. CDR3 coding DNA: TGTGCCAGCAGTTTAGTGGGGGACGCAGGGGATACGCAGTATTTT.

V and J are TRBV6-5 and TRBJ2-4, with TRBD2 matching 12 bases. The J call may not be correct, given that the DNA end is closer to TRBJ2-5. Germline CDR1 reads MNHEY; CDR2 reads SVGAGI. The CDR3 is made up of 15 amino acids. This CDR3 reads CASSPQTSGSETQYF. For the CDR3, the DNA is TGTGCCAGCAGTCCTCAGACTAGCGGGAGTGAGACCCAGTACTTC.

This clonotype was counted a few times. This chain links TRBV2 with TRBJ2-4, with unresolved D. With the DNA end fitting TRBJ2-7 better, the J assignment may be wrong. Looked up from germline, CDR1 is SNHLY and CDR2 is FYNNEI. The CDR3 covers 11 residues. The CDR3 reads CAVVLGREQYF. In nucleotides, the CDR3 is TGTGCCGTAGTCCTGGGTCGCGAGCAGTACTTC.

The chain carries TRBV7-2 and TRBJ1-2; TRBD1 aligns across 12 bases. Unmatched junction bases numbered 4, after V lost 1 base and J lost 7 bases. CDR3 size: 15 residues. CDR1 and CDR2 (germline): SGHTA, FQGNSA. This CDR3 is CASSLGDRGLRGYTF. In DNA, the CDR3 is TGTGCCAGCAGCTTAGGGGACAGGGGGCTTCGTGGCTACACCTTC.

The chain has TRBV3-1 and TRBJ2-5; maybe TRBD2 (6 bases). Judging by the DNA end, TRBJ2-7 fits better; the J call may be wrong. The CDR3 contains 15 residues. CDR1 LGHDT and CDR2 YNNKEL come from the germline V gene (reference sequence). The CDR3 here is CASSQDLAVVYEQYF. In DNA form, the CDR3 reads TGTGCCAGCAGCCAAGATTTAGCGGTTGTCTACGAGCAGTACTTC.